This T cell receptor (beta chain) was identified during a study of molecular identifiers for immune sequencing clone quantification. The CDR3 is 12 amino acids. V was cut by 4 bases and J by 9 bases, with 10 bases left in between. Germline V gene data show CDR1 as LGHDT and CDR2 as YNNKEL (reference sequence). TCRdb fed the PCR reads into MiXCR, producing one record per CDR3 protein. The data contain around 470,000 distinct CDR3 sequences, 20% to 25% of them singletons. This clonotype was seen a handful of times. This chain links TRBV3-1 with TRBJ2-1; D gene unclear. The receptor was derived from a human donor in good health. Some libraries in this study had Jurkat cell RNA spiked in. Input material: naive CD8+ T cells from blood, with Jurkat cell RNA spiked in. This sample's subset: FACS-sorted CD8+CD4-CCR7+CD45RA+ naive T cells. The CDR3 sequence: CASSPILGEQFF. The CDR3 DNA is TGTGCCAGCAGCCCGATATTGGGTGAGCAGTTCTTC.